These 24 T cell receptor beta chains originate from one sample sequenced in a study of early T cells in non-severe SARS-CoV-2 infection. Via MiXCR, TCRdb re-called the 5' RACE reads, giving one row per CDR3 protein. The sample has fewer than 70,000 distinct CDR3 sequences, over 3.5% seen once. The material was whole blood, obtained at baseline. Source of these receptors: an adult who was a healthcare worker with PCR-confirmed SARS-CoV-2 infection or an uninfected control (not recorded which). The donor label of this sample is uncertain.

This clonotype was found many times. This sequence joins TRBV11-3 and TRBJ2-1, with D maybe TRBD2 (6 bases). This CDR3 contains 16 residues. Trimming took 2 bases from V and 0 from J, leaving 11 bases between them. Germline V CDR1 and CDR2: SGHNT, YENEEA. The CDR3 DNA sequence: TGTGCCAGCAGCTTAAGGGCGGGGAACTCCTACAATGAGCAGTTCTTC. Amino acids: CASSLRAGNSYNEQFF.

This clonotype has ten or more counts. The chain is built from TRBV15 and TRBJ2-1; D unclear. V was trimmed by 8 bases and J by 0 bases, leaving 8 bases between them. The CDR3 extends over 13 amino acids. From germline, CDR1 is LNHNV and CDR2 YYDKDF (reference sequence). The CDR3 loop reads CATCQSSYNEQFF. CDR3 nucleotides: TGTGCCACCTGTCAGAGCTCCTACAATGAGCAGTTCTTC.

This sequence joins TRBV7-2 and TRBJ2-2; D might be TRBD1 (5 bases). The CDR3 covers 16 residues. CDR1 SGHTA and CDR2 FQGNSA come from the germline V gene. Trimming took 0 bases from V and 6 from J, leaving 14 bases between them. CDR3 amino acids: CASSLAGPGPAGELFF. CDR3 DNA: TGTGCCAGCAGCTTAGCGGGCCCAGGGCCGGCCGGGGAGCTGTTTTTT.

As to this clonotype: At one end, the junction sequence differs from germline, possibly due to a read error. This chain links TRBV9 with TRBJ2-3, with D perhaps matching TRBD1 (6 bases). Germline lookup yields CDR1 SGDLS and CDR2 YYNGEE. The length of the CDR3 is 15 residues. CDR3 coding DNA: TGTGCCAGCAGCGTAGTTCAGGGGAACACAGATACGCAGTTTTTT. Translating it yields CASSVVQGNTDTQFF.

This clonotype was counted many times. The rearrangement joins TRBV11-2 to TRBJ1-6; D may be TRBD1 (6 bases). The CDR3 has 15 amino acids. V lost 2 bases, J lost 6 bases, and 11 bases lay in between. Germline CDR1 is SGHAT and CDR2 is FQNNGV. CDR3 in amino acids: CASSLRTATNSPLHF. As DNA, the CDR3 is TGTGCCAGCAGCTTAAGGACAGCTACTAATTCACCCCTCCACTTT.

The DNA of the CDR3 is TGTGCCAGCAGCCTACAGGGGACTGAAGCTTTCTTT. Translation gives CASSLQGTEAFF. This sequence joins TRBV28 and TRBJ1-1; 7 bases align to TRBD1. The CDR3 is 12 residues long. V gave up 6 bases and J gave up 5 bases; unmatched junction bases: 3. The germline V gene encodes CDR1 MDHEN and CDR2 SYDVKM. The full variable domain, in which reference TRBV28 and TRBJ1-1 provide the parts outside the CDR3, is DVKVTQSSRYLVKRTGEKVFLECVQDMDHENMFWYRQDPGLGLRLIYFSYDVKMKEKGDIPEGYSVSREKKERFSLILESASTNQTSMYLCASSLQGTEAFFGQGTRLTVV.

V usage is TRBV6-5 and J usage is TRBJ1-1, with 9 bases that match TRBD1. V lost 5 bases, J lost 5 bases, and 3 bases stayed unmatched. From germline, CDR1 is MNHEY and CDR2 SVGAGI. This CDR3 region has 13 residues. CDR3 in amino acids: CASSTGGRTEAFF. Here the CDR3 DNA reads TGTGCCAGCAGTACAGGGGGCCGGACTGAAGCTTTCTTT.

This clonotype turned up a few times. The chain combines TRBV10-3 with TRBJ1-5, with a weak D call TRBD1 (5 bases). The CDR3 extends over 13 amino acids. The germline V gene encodes CDR1 ENHRY and CDR2 SYGVKD. V was trimmed by 5 bases and J by 4 bases, leaving 9 bases between them. The DNA of the CDR3 is TGTGCCATCAGTCTTGGGGGAAATCAGCCCCAGCATTTT. This gives the protein CAISLGGNQPQHF.

This clonotype has at least ten counts. This sequence joins TRBV20-1 and TRBJ1-6; D ambiguous. The germline gives CDR1 DFQATT, CDR2 SNEGSKA (reference sequence). V lost 0 bases and J lost 9, with 12 bases in between. The CDR3 has 14 amino acids. CDR3 loop: CSARDQWSGSPLHF. The CDR3 nucleotides read TGCAGTGCTAGAGATCAGTGGTCAGGTTCACCCCTCCACTTT.

Only a few counts were recorded for this clonotype. The chain joins TRBV6-1 to TRBJ2-5; no clear D gene. This CDR3 spans 15 amino acids. Germline CDR1 reads MNHNS; CDR2 reads SASEGT. V was shortened by 7 bases and J by 1 base, with 16 bases between the two germline ends. CDR3 sequence (DNA): TGTGCCAGCAATCCGAGTCGGGCCCCCCAAGAGACCCAGTACTTC. Residues: CASNPSRAPQETQYF.

This clonotype was recorded at least ten times. V usage is TRBV4-3 and J usage is TRBJ2-7, with D possibly called TRBD1 or TRBD2 (5 bases each). V was trimmed by 2 bases and J by 0 bases, leaving 11 bases between them. The germline V gene has CDR1 LGHNA and CDR2 YSLEER. The CDR3 is 15 residues long. The CDR3 region is CASSQSHGGSYEQYF. In DNA, the CDR3 is TGCGCCAGCAGCCAATCCCATGGGGGCTCCTACGAGCAGTACTTC.

Many counts were recorded for this clonotype. The chain links TRBV14 to TRBJ2-1; D is perhaps TRBD2 (7 bases). V was clipped by 0 bases and J by 6 bases, with 15 bases between them. This CDR3 comprises 16 residues. Germline CDR1 reads SGHDN; CDR2 reads FVKESK. The CDR3 DNA reads TGTGCCAGCAGCCAAGATTACGGGGGGCTAAGCAATGAGCAGTTCTTC. It yields the protein CASSQDYGGLSNEQFF. Variable domain in full (rest from reference TRBV14 and TRBJ2-1): EAGVTQFPSHSVIEKGQTVTLRCDPISGHDNLYWYRRVMGKEIKFLLHFVKESKQDESGMPNNRFLAERTGGTYSTLKVQPAELEDSGVYFCASSQDYGGLSNEQFFGPGTRLTVL.

This clonotype came up many times. The chain combines TRBV7-4 with TRBJ1-2, with TRBD1 identical over 12 bases. Trimming at V came to 5 bases and at J to 3 bases, leaving 13 bases not matched to a gene. The CDR3 contains 18 residues. CDR1 is SGHVT and CDR2 is SQSDAQ in the germline V gene. The CDR3 DNA follows: TGTGCCAGCAGCCCACATTTCAAGGGACAGGGGGCAGACTATGGCTACACCTTC. As protein: CASSPHFKGQGADYGYTF.

This clonotype appeared a few times. The chain employs TRBV4-2 and TRBJ2-1; TRBD1 or TRBD2 may be the D gene (5 bases each). Germline V lookup: CDR1 LGHNA, CDR2 YNFKEQ. The CDR3 is 16 amino acids. V was clipped by 6 bases and J by 0 bases, with 15 bases between them. The CDR3 protein is CASSHSRGYSYNEQFF. The CDR3, as DNA: TGTGCCAGCAGTCATTCACGGGGCTACTCCTACAATGAGCAGTTCTTC.

This clonotype was counted a few times. The chain uses TRBV6-2 or TRBV6-3 and TRBJ1-2; no reliable D call. The CDR3 covers 14 residues. The ends were cut back, 5 bases at V and 5 bases at J, with 15 bases in the middle. From germline, CDR1 is MNHEY and CDR2 SVGEGT. The CDR3 here is CASSPLEGRYGYTF. The CDR3 DNA is TGTGCCAGCAGTCCCCTAGAGGGAAGATATGGCTACACCTTC.

CDR3 sequence (DNA): TGTGCCAGCAGCTTAGGCCCGGGACAGGGGACCCCCTACGAGCAGTACTTC. This translates into CASSLGPGQGTPYEQYF. The chain combines TRBV7-2 with TRBJ2-7; 10 bases align to TRBD1. Germline V CDR1 and CDR2: SGHTA, FQGNSA. Trimming took 1 base from V and 2 from J; bases not matched to a gene: 8. This CDR3 comprises 17 residues.

This clonotype was recorded at least ten times. The chain recombines TRBV6-6 with TRBJ1-1; D not certain. The CDR3 totals 17 residues. Trimming pared 2 bases from V and 0 bases from J, leaving 16 bases between. Germline CDR1 is MNHNY and CDR2 is SVGAGI (reference sequence). The CDR3 nucleotides read TGTGCCAGCAGTTACACTAGCCCCGAGCAGGTGAACACTGAAGCTTTCTTT. Its translation is CASSYTSPEQVNTEAFF.

This clonotype occurred many times. The rearrangement joins TRBV20-1 to TRBJ2-1, with TRBD2 matching 9 bases. Trimming removed 2 bases from V and 5 bases from J; junction bases left unmatched: 10. This CDR3 has 16 amino acids. Germline V gene lookup returns CDR1 DFQATT and CDR2 SNEGSKA (reference sequence). Here the CDR3 DNA reads TGCAGTGCTAGAAGGGTTAGCGGGGGTGTTAACAATGAGCAGTTCTTC. This gives the protein CSARRVSGGVNNEQFF.

This clonotype was recorded at least ten times. V usage is TRBV5-1 and J usage is TRBJ2-3; tentatively, D is TRBD1 or TRBD2 (6 bases each). In germline, CDR1 is SGHRS, CDR2 YFSETQ. The V gene lost 0 bases and the J gene lost 6 bases, with 8 bases spanning the gap. The CDR3 length is 13 residues. The CDR3 loop is CASSLVGGDTQYF. CDR3 DNA: TGCGCCAGCAGCTTGGTAGGGGGGGATACGCAGTATTTT. Using reference TRBV5-1 and TRBJ2-3 for the parts outside the CDR3, the full variable domain is KAGVTQTPRYLIKTRGQQVTLSCSPISGHRSVSWYQQTPGQGLQFLFEYFSETQRNKGNFPGRFSGRQFSNSRSEMNVSTLELGDSALYLCASSLVGGDTQYFGPGTRLTVL.

This clonotype was detected ten times or more. The chain couples TRBV5-4 to TRBJ1-1, with 8 nucleotides matching TRBD1. V shed 4 bases, J shed 0 bases, and the junction held 5 bases outside the gene matches. CDR1 and CDR2 from the germline V gene are SGHNT and YYREEE (reference sequence). The CDR3 covers 15 residues. CDR3 loop: CASSPDRGLNTEAFF. The CDR3 region has the DNA TGTGCCAGCAGCCCTGACAGGGGACTGAACACTGAAGCTTTCTTT. The variable domain in full, completed from reference TRBV5-4 and TRBJ1-1, reads ETGVTQSPTHLIKTRGQQVTLRCSSQSGHNTVSWYQQALGQGPQFIFQYYREEENGRGNFPPRFSGLQFPNYSSELNVNALELDDSALYLCASSPDRGLNTEAFFGQGTRLTVV.

This clonotype was detected many times. The CDR3 sequence: CASRVGENTEAFF. Written as DNA, the CDR3 is TGTGCCAGCAGGGTAGGAGAGAACACTGAAGCTTTCTTT. V and J are TRBV6-1 and TRBJ1-1, with D uncertain. This CDR3 is 13 amino acids long. The germline V gene has CDR1 MNHNS and CDR2 SASEGT. Trimming took off 6 bases at V and 1 base at J, with 9 bases between the two ends.

The rearrangement joins TRBV11-2 to TRBJ2-5; unclear D gene. Germline V gene data show CDR1 as SGHAT and CDR2 as FQNNGV. The CDR3 runs to 15 residues. Trimming pared 0 bases from V and 2 bases from J, leaving 10 bases between. This CDR3 is CASSLDLGIQETQYF. In DNA form, the CDR3 reads TGTGCCAGCAGCTTAGATCTTGGAATACAAGAGACCCAGTACTTC.

The V gene is TRBV10-3, the J gene TRBJ2-4; D is undetermined. This CDR3 is built from 11 residues. Germline-derived CDR1 and CDR2 are ENHRY and SYGVKD. Between the trimmed V and J ends, which lost 2 bases and 8 bases, there was a span of 4 bases. CDR3 DNA: TGTGCCATCAGTGAGGGCGACATTCAGTACTTC. Translating it yields CAISEGDIQYF.

This clonotype showed up many times. The chain combines TRBV6-2 or TRBV6-3 with TRBJ1-5; 10 bases map to TRBD1. Germline CDR1 MNHEY, CDR2 SVGEGT. J was trimmed by 2 bases and V by 6 bases; bases with no gene match: 4. The CDR3 has 15 amino acids. The CDR3 reads CASRPGTGGNQPQHF. Here the CDR3 DNA reads TGTGCCAGCAGACCCGGGACAGGGGGCAATCAGCCCCAGCATTTT.